This TCR beta chain was sequenced during a study of blood T cell repertoires in COVID-19. Original processing methods: Amplified reference gene primers provided the basis for estimating nucleated cell counts. TCRdb's copy holds only in-frame clones and misses some; the assay was immunoSEQ multiplex PCR. D and trimming were read from the DNA, whereas the V and J calls and clone size are those reported in that table. Here the sample spans 200,000 to 300,000 clones, approximately 86% being singletons. This clone has just a few counts. Clinical history reported by participants formed the basis on which cohorts were assigned. The CDR3 loop spans 16 amino acids. V shed 0 bases and J shed 9 bases, with 18 bases lying between them. Germline V lookup: CDR1 LGHDT, CDR2 YNNKEL (reference sequence).

This sequence was found in a woman between 40 and 55 years old with acute COVID-19. Material: PBMCs or T cells enriched from blood (not recorded which). This sequence joins TRBV3-1 (or the pseudogene TRBV3-2) and TRBJ2-1; D gene ambiguous. The CDR3 DNA follows: TGTGCCAGCAGCCAAGATTTGCTAGTACCCCAGATTGAGCAGTTCTTC. This translates into CASSQDLLVPQIEQFF.